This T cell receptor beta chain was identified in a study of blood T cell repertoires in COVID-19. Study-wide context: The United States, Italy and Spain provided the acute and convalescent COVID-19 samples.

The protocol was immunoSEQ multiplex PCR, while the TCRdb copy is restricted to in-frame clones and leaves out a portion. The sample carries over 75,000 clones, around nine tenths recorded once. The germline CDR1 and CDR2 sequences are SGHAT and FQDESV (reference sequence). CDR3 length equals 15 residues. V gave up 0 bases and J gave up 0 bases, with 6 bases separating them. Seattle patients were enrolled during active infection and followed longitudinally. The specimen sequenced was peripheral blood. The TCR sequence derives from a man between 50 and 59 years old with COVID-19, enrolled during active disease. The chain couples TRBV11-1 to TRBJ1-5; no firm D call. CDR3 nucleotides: TGTGCCAGCAGCTTAGCCATCCATAGCAATCAGCCCCAGCATTTT. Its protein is CASSLAIHSNQPQHF.